The text below deals with one T cell receptor (beta chain). This CDR3 is 17 amino acids long. Per germline, CDR1 SGDLS and CDR2 YYNGEE. V trimming: 1 base; J trimming: 5 bases; junction bases outside the gene matches: 5. Profiling relied on immunoSEQ multiplex PCR, and the TCRdb table lists in-frame clones only, not all of them. The top ten clones hold roughly 13% of a sample with about 200,000 clones, around three quarters of them seen once. This record comes from a study of cytotoxic CD8 clonotypes in ibrutinib-treated CLL. This chain joins TRBV9 and TRBJ2-2, with 13 bases that match TRBD2. The input for sequencing was PBMCs, taken after 24 months of ibrutinib treatment. The TCR originated in a human donor with chronic lymphocytic leukemia. CDR3 protein: CASSVTSGRAGTGELFF. The CDR3 DNA is TGTGCCAGCAGCGTAACTAGCGGGAGGGCCGGGACCGGGGAGCTGTTTTTT. The full variable domain, in which reference TRBV9 and TRBJ2-2 provide the parts outside the CDR3, is DSGVTQTPKHLITATGQRVTLRCSPRSGDLSVYWYQQSLDQGLQFLIQYYNGEERAKGNILERFSAQQFPDLHSELNLSSLELGDSALYFCASSVTSGRAGTGELFFGEGSRLTVL.